This passage covers 27 T cell receptor beta chains from one sample sequenced in a study of read filtering for tumor transcriptome and immune sequencing. From roughly 0.4 ug of RNA, a library with molecular barcoded alpha/delta and beta/gamma adaptors was made. TCRdb re-called the reads with MiXCR, one entry per CDR3 protein. The data show about 86,000 distinct CDR3 sequences, with 9% to 15% seen just once and about 15% held by the top ten. The sample consisted of a population of CD138-negative cells sorted from bone marrow. These TCRs come from a donor at least 40 years old with multiple myeloma.

The DNA for the CDR3 is TGCAGCGTTGTTGTTGGGCGAAGGGGGCCCAACATTCAGTACTTC. Its protein is CSVVVGRRGPNIQYF. The V and J genes are TRBV29-1 and TRBJ2-4, with TRBD1 matching 7 bases. There are 15 residues in the CDR3. The J segment lost 7 bases and the V segment lost 4 bases, leaving 13 bases of the junction unmatched. The germline gives CDR1 SQVTM, CDR2 ANQGSEA. Full variable domain (remainder filled in from reference TRBV29-1 and TRBJ2-4): SAVISQKPSRDICQRGTSLTIQCQVDSQVTMMFWYRQQPGQSLTLIATANQGSEATYESGFVIDKFPISRPNLTFSTLTVSNMSPEDSSIYLCSVVVGRRGPNIQYFGAGTRLSVL.

This clonotype was recorded many times. This rearrangement joins TRBV12-3 or TRBV12-4 to TRBJ2-7; a possible D gene is TRBD2 (6 bases). This CDR3 spans 14 amino acids. Trimming stripped 6 bases from V and 1 base from J, with 13 bases between. This chain's CDR3 is CASRRGGTSYEQYF. CDR3 coding DNA: TGTGCCAGCAGGCGGGGCGGGACGTCCTACGAGCAGTACTTC.

This clonotype was observed at least ten times. The J gene is TRBJ2-7, the V gene TRBV5-1, with D hard to call. The CDR3 is 12 amino acids. The germline V and J ends were trimmed by 2 bases and 3 bases, with 6 bases remaining between them. Germline loops: CDR1 SGHRS, CDR2 YFSETQ. The CDR3 nucleotides are TGCGCCAGCAGCTTAGACATCTACGAGCAGTACTTC. It translates to CASSLDIYEQYF.

This clonotype was seen many times. V and J are TRBV28 and TRBJ2-7; TRBD2 aligns across 11 bases. The CDR3 runs to 14 residues. Germline CDR1 reads MDHEN; CDR2 reads SYDVKM. The trim removed 7 bases at V and 2 bases at J, leaving 4 bases unmatched. The CDR3 is CASTVGLAAYEQYF. The CDR3, as DNA: TGTGCCAGCACCGTGGGACTAGCGGCCTACGAGCAGTACTTC.

This clonotype was observed many times. The gene calls are TRBV14 and TRBJ2-7; no clear D. This CDR3 contains 12 residues. In germline, CDR1 is SGHDN, CDR2 FVKESK. The V and J ends lost 0 bases and 9 bases respectively, with 9 bases between them. Here the CDR3 reads CASSQDYAGQYF. The DNA for the CDR3 is TGTGCCAGCAGCCAAGACTACGCTGGGCAGTACTTC.

This clonotype occurred many times. This chain joins TRBV29-1 and TRBJ2-5, with 7 positions matching TRBD2. CDR3 length: 13 amino acids. V shed 6 bases, J shed 4 bases, and the junction held 8 bases outside the gene matches. Germline loops: CDR1 SQVTM, CDR2 ANQGSEA. This CDR3 reads CSVGRGGGETQYF. CDR3 nucleotides: TGCAGCGTGGGGAGGGGAGGCGGAGAGACCCAGTACTTC. The full variable domain, in which reference TRBV29-1 and TRBJ2-5 provide the parts outside the CDR3, is SAVISQKPSRDICQRGTSLTIQCQVDSQVTMMFWYRQQPGQSLTLIATANQGSEATYESGFVIDKFPISRPNLTFSTLTVSNMSPEDSSIYLCSVGRGGGETQYFGPGTRLLVL.

This clonotype was seen ten or more times. The chain joins TRBV20-1 to TRBJ2-1; 7 bases map to TRBD2. Unmatched junction bases numbered 16, after V lost 2 bases and J lost 6 bases. Germline loops: CDR1 DFQATT, CDR2 SNEGSKA (reference sequence). The CDR3 consists of 17 residues. This CDR3 is CSARLSRAAGEGNEQFF. CDR3 nucleotide sequence: TGCAGTGCTAGATTGAGCCGCGCCGCGGGAGAGGGCAATGAGCAGTTCTTC.

This clonotype came up many times. This chain links TRBV7-6 with TRBJ2-7; D may be TRBD1 (6 bases). Trimming removed 4 bases from V and 3 bases from J, with 19 bases in between. CDR3 length: 16 amino acids. Germline V CDR1 and CDR2: SGHVS, FNYEAQ. Written as DNA, the CDR3 is TGTGCCAGCAGCTCCCTCACGGGACACCCAAGCTACGAGCAGTACTTC. This gives the protein CASSSLTGHPSYEQYF.

Notes on this clonotype: The junction departs from the called germline gene at one end, perhaps through a read error. The chain uses TRBV28 and TRBJ2-7; TRBD2 is a possible D gene (6 bases). This CDR3 is 12 amino acids long. CDR1 and CDR2 from the germline V gene are MDHEN and SYDVKM. CDR3 sequence: CASSLGGYERYF. For the CDR3, the DNA is TGTGCCAGCAGCCTCGGGGGTTACGAGCGGTACTTC.

This clonotype was picked up many times. V and J are TRBV5-1 and TRBJ1-5, with a weak D call TRBD1 (6 bases). V shed 4 bases and J shed 1 base, with 15 bases lying between them. The CDR3 totals 16 residues. CDR1 and CDR2 (germline): SGHRS, YFSETQ. The chain's CDR3 is CASSLGDTLSNQPQHF. CDR3 sequence (DNA): TGCGCCAGCAGCCTGGGGGACACCCTAAGCAATCAGCCCCAGCATTTT.

In this sample, this clonotype turned up many times. This chain connects TRBV7-3 to TRBJ2-3; D is perhaps TRBD2 (5 bases). Per germline, CDR1 SGHTA and CDR2 FQGTGA. V lost 7 bases and J 4 bases, leaving 15 bases between the germline ends. This CDR3 has 14 residues. The CDR3 spells CASKTTSLADTQYF. CDR3 bases: TGTGCCAGCAAGACTACGTCCCTGGCAGATACGCAGTATTTT.

In its sample, this clonotype was seen many times. The rearrangement joins TRBV19 to TRBJ2-1, with TRBD2 matching over 13 bases. CDR3 length: 16 amino acids. V shed 4 bases, J shed 5 bases, and the junction held 5 bases outside the gene matches. Looked up from germline, CDR1 is LNHDA and CDR2 is SQIVND (reference sequence). The CDR3: CASSTSGLAGDNEQFF. CDR3 sequence (DNA): TGTGCCAGTAGTACCTCCGGACTAGCGGGAGACAATGAGCAGTTCTTC.

As concerns this clonotype: With a much larger clone just one base away, this may be a read error. This sequence joins TRBV20-1 and TRBJ2-5; 11 bases map to TRBD2. The germline V gene has CDR1 DFQATT and CDR2 SNEGSKA (reference sequence). This CDR3 spans 14 amino acids. The CDR3 loop is CSAVTSGTQETQSF. Written as DNA, the CDR3 is TGCAGTGCTGTGACTAGCGGGACTCAAGAGACCCAGTCCTTC.

This clonotype has ten or more counts. This could be a read error, since a much larger clone is one nucleotide away. The chain links TRBV12-3 or TRBV12-4 to TRBJ2-3; the D is unclear. The CDR3 totals 12 residues. Between the trimmed V and J ends, which lost 6 bases and 0 bases, there was a span of 4 bases. This CDR3 is CASSTSTDTQYF. In DNA form, the CDR3 reads TGTGCCAGCAGCACTAGCACAGATACGCAGTATTTT.

This clonotype was observed at least ten times. This sequence joins TRBV5-1 and TRBJ2-1, with 9 bases lining up with TRBD2. The CDR3 sequence is 16 residues long. Germline V lookup: CDR1 SGHRS, CDR2 YFSETQ. Trimming removed 2 bases from V and 2 bases from J; junction bases left unmatched: 5. The chain's CDR3 is CASSFGSGSPYNEQFF. CDR3 coding DNA: TGCGCCAGCAGCTTTGGTAGCGGGAGCCCCTACAATGAGCAGTTCTTC.

Details on this clonotype: Since a far larger clone is one base different, this is likely a read error. The chain has TRBV7-9 and TRBJ2-3; D unresolved. Per the germline V gene, CDR1 is SEHNR and CDR2 is FQNEAQ (reference sequence). The CDR3 length is 12 residues. In DNA, the CDR3 is TGTGCCAGCAGTAGGAGCACAGATACGCTGTATTTT. It translates to CASSRSTDTLYF.

Only a few counts were recorded for this clonotype. With a much larger clone just one base away, this may be a read error. J is TRBJ1-5 and V is TRBV20-1; 7 bases are shared with TRBD1. The CDR3 is 13 residues long. The germline V gene has CDR1 DFQATT and CDR2 SNEGSKA (reference sequence). With 5 bases clipped from V and 5 bases from J, the junction kept 6 bases outside the gene matches. For the CDR3, the DNA is TGCAGTGCTCCCGACAGGGTGGATCAGCCCCAGCATTTT. Its translation is CSAPDRVDQPQHF.

This clonotype came up a few times. The rearrangement links TRBV18 to TRBJ2-1, with TRBD2 matching 10 bases. Germline assignment: CDR1 KGHSH and CDR2 LQKENI. Trimming took 2 bases from V and 8 from J; bases not matched to a gene: 12. This CDR3 comprises 17 residues. The CDR3 sequence: CASSPWEREGPGDEQFF. For the CDR3, the DNA is TGTGCCAGCTCACCATGGGAGCGGGAGGGCCCAGGCGATGAGCAGTTCTTC. The whole variable domain, filled in from reference TRBV18 and TRBJ2-1, reads NAGVMQNPRHLVRRRGQEARLRCSPMKGHSHVYWYRQLPEEGLKFMVYLQKENIIDESGMPKERFSAEFPKEGPSILRIQQVVRGDSAAYFCASSPWEREGPGDEQFFGPGTRLTVL.

Many counts were recorded for this clonotype. The genes are TRBV29-1 and TRBJ1-1; 7 bases match TRBD1. There are 15 residues in the CDR3. The V gene's germline CDR1 is SQVTM and CDR2 ANQGSEA. The V segment lost 1 base and the J segment 4 bases; nucleotides outside the gene matches: 9. The DNA for the CDR3 is TGCAGCGTTGAAGTTAGCGGGACAGAAAGCACTGAAGCTTTCTTT. It yields the protein CSVEVSGTESTEAFF.

This clonotype was counted many times. This chain joins TRBV29-1 and TRBJ2-1; perhaps TRBD1 as D (5 bases). CDR3 length equals 15 residues. Trimming took 0 bases from V and 2 from J, leaving 11 bases between them. The germline CDR1 and CDR2 sequences are SQVTM and ANQGSEA. CDR3 DNA: TGCAGCGTTGAAGAGCGCAGGGATGCCTACAATGAGCAGTTCTTC. Translating it yields CSVEERRDAYNEQFF.

There are many counts of this clonotype. This chain connects TRBV29-1 to TRBJ1-1, with TRBD1 matching 8 bases. This CDR3 is built from 13 residues. J gave up 1 base and V 6 bases, and 4 bases lay outside the gene matches. Germline-derived CDR1 and CDR2 are SQVTM and ANQGSEA. The CDR3 is CSVDRGANTEAFF. Here the CDR3 DNA reads TGCAGCGTAGACAGGGGAGCGAACACTGAAGCTTTCTTT.

This clonotype was seen more than once but under ten times. The V call is TRBV19, the J call TRBJ2-7, with D maybe TRBD1 (5 bases). The germline V gene encodes CDR1 LNHDA and CDR2 SQIVND (reference sequence). Trimming took off 4 bases at V and 0 bases at J, with 7 bases between the two ends. The CDR3 sequence is 13 residues long. Written as DNA, the CDR3 is TGTGCCAGTAGTACGACAGCCTCCTACGAGCAGTACTTC. This gives the protein CASSTTASYEQYF.

In this sample, this clonotype turned up a few times. The chain joins TRBV20-1 to TRBJ2-3; 10 bases line up with TRBD2. CDR1 is DFQATT and CDR2 is SNEGSKA in the germline V gene (reference sequence). This CDR3 contains 14 residues. The V segment lost 5 bases and the J segment 4 bases; nucleotides outside the gene matches: 6. DNA of the CDR3: TGCAGTGCTGCCCAGCGGGAGGGCTCAGATACGCAGTATTTT. Protein: CSAAQREGSDTQYF.

This clonotype was detected ten times or more. The chain is built from TRBV6-1 and TRBJ1-5; possible D gene TRBD1, 5 bases. CDR1 is MNHNS, CDR2 SASEGT, per germline. V was pared by 5 bases and J by 7 bases, with 12 bases between. The CDR3 is 13 amino acids. This CDR3 is CASSLGVIQPQHF. In DNA form, the CDR3 reads TGTGCCAGCAGTTTGGGGGTAATACAGCCCCAGCATTTT.

At least ten counts were recorded for this clonotype. This chain's CDR3 is CASSMESYRDEQFF. The CDR3 DNA reads TGTGCCAGTAGTATGGAGTCCTATCGAGATGAGCAGTTCTTC. The J gene is TRBJ2-1, the V gene TRBV19; D remains unclear. V shed 3 bases and J shed 8 bases, with 14 bases lying between them. The CDR3 runs 14 residues. Germline V lookup: CDR1 LNHDA, CDR2 SQIVND (reference sequence).

V and J are TRBV5-1 and TRBJ2-7, with D possibly TRBD2 on 6 matching bases. Deletions cut 3 bases from V and 2 bases from J, with 18 bases between. Per germline, CDR1 SGHRS and CDR2 YFSETQ. The CDR3 consists of 16 residues. The CDR3: CASSWDPGGIAYEQYF. The CDR3 nucleotides are TGCGCCAGCAGCTGGGACCCGGGCGGGATAGCCTACGAGCAGTACTTC.

This clonotype appeared many times. The rearrangement links TRBV7-2 to TRBJ2-3; D is undetermined. The CDR3 contains 15 residues. The germline CDR1 and CDR2 sequences are SGHTA and FQGNSA. V lost 2 bases to trimming and J lost 5 bases, with 14 bases between them. The CDR3 loop is CASSLTGFLRDTQYF. The DNA for the CDR3 is TGTGCCAGCAGCTTAACCGGCTTTCTGAGAGATACGCAGTATTTT.